This TCR beta chain was captured in a study of blood T cell repertoires in COVID-19. Across the study: PBMCs, B-cell-depleted T cells, or T cells were the source of the cDNA or gDNA that made up the material.

Original processing notes: Reference gene primers were amplified, and this amplification served to estimate nucleated cell counts. Sequenced by immunoSEQ multiplex PCR; TCRdb stores in-frame clones only, minus some. V and J calls and clone size come straight from that table; D and trimming were deduced from the DNA. The data contain about 20,000 clones, 75% to 95% of them singletons. The CDR3 contains 16 residues. Germline loops: CDR1 MNHEY, CDR2 SMNVEV (reference sequence). The V and J ends lost 3 bases and 3 bases respectively, with 16 bases between them. The sequenced sample consisted of peripheral blood. V usage is TRBV27 and J usage is TRBJ2-3; tentatively, D is TRBD2 (7 bases). This clonotype originated in a man between 65 and 85 years old with active COVID-19. The CDR3 here is CASSFVAGAATDTQYF. For the CDR3, the DNA is TGTGCCAGCAGTTTCGTGGCGGGGGCTGCGACAGATACGCAGTATTTT.